A selection of T cell receptor beta chains follows, all from one sample in a study of blood T cell repertoires in COVID-19. The method was immunoSEQ multiplex PCR; TCRdb's version includes in-frame clones alone and lacks a portion of them. The data contain 250,000 or so clones, 89% of them seen just once; the ten biggest clones take up roughly 5%. The sample was peripheral blood. The origin of the receptors is a woman in her 40s who had recovered from COVID-19. Both conserved end residues are part of each CDR3. D genes are given only for firm matches. Rows may omit the clone size; those that give it use once, few, many or a size class.

clone size: -
V gene: TRBV16
J gene: TRBJ1-6
D gene: -
CDR3 protein: CASSPEGQGDSPLHF
CDR3 DNA: TGTGCCAGCAGCCCCGAAGGGCAGGGTGATTCACCCCTCCACTTT

clone size: -
V gene: TRBV6-5
J gene: TRBJ2-3
D gene: TRBD1
CDR3 protein: CASSYHDRAAADTQYF
CDR3 DNA: TGTGCCAGCAGTTACCACGACAGGGCCGCCGCAGATACGCAGTATTTT

clone size: -
V gene: TRBV14
J gene: TRBJ1-3
D gene: -
CDR3 protein: CASSPRVSGNTIYF
CDR3 DNA: TGTGCCAGCAGCCCCAGGGTCTCTGGAAACACCATATATTTT

clone size: -
V gene: TRBV19
J gene: TRBJ1-2
D gene: TRBD1
CDR3 protein: CASSRAGGLYGYTF
CDR3 DNA: TGTGCCAGTAGTAGGGCAGGGGGTTTATACGGCTACACCTTC

clone size: -
V gene: TRBV19
J gene: TRBJ2-5
D gene: TRBD1
CDR3 protein: CASSRDRGEAEYF
CDR3 DNA: TGTGCCAGTAGTAGGGACAGGGGGGAGGCGGAGTACTTC

clone size: -
V gene: TRBV14
J gene: TRBJ1-4
D gene: -
CDR3 protein: CASSPGRRNEKLFF
CDR3 DNA: TGTGCCAGCAGCCCGGGCCGGAGGAATGAAAAACTGTTTTTT

clone size: -
V gene: TRBV20-1
J gene: TRBJ2-1
D gene: TRBD2
CDR3 protein: CSASTTSGENEQFF
CDR3 DNA: TGCAGTGCTAGTACCACTAGCGGAGAGAATGAGCAGTTCTTC

clone size: -
V gene: TRBV5-5
J gene: TRBJ2-1
D gene: -
CDR3 protein: CASSWLDGNEQFF
CDR3 DNA: TGTGCCAGCAGCTGGTTAGATGGCAATGAGCAGTTCTTC

clone size: -
V gene: TRBV21-1
J gene: TRBJ1-1
D gene: -
CDR3 protein: CASTGQPIMNTEAFF
CDR3 DNA: TGTGCCAGCACGGGACAGCCCATCATGAACACTGAAGCTTTCTTT

clone size: -
V gene: TRBV3-1/TRBV3-2
J gene: TRBJ1-3
D gene: TRBD1
CDR3 protein: CASSPRQGKYGNTIYF
CDR3 DNA: TGTGCCAGCAGCCCACGACAGGGGAAGTATGGAAACACCATATATTTT

clone size: -
V gene: TRBV7-3
J gene: TRBJ1-5
D gene: -
CDR3 protein: CASSLPPGPQHF
CDR3 DNA: TGTGCCAGCAGCTTACCCCCGGGGCCCCAGCATTTT

clone size: -
V gene: TRBV19
J gene: TRBJ2-3
D gene: TRBD2
CDR3 protein: CASSISGTGTDTQYF
CDR3 DNA: TGTGCCAGTAGTATTAGCGGGACGGGCACAGATACGCAGTATTTT

clone size: -
V gene: TRBV19
J gene: TRBJ2-2
D gene: -
CDR3 protein: CASSIPSRGTGELFF
CDR3 DNA: TGTGCCAGTAGTATTCCCAGCCGGGGCACCGGGGAGCTGTTTTTT

clone size: -
V gene: TRBV5-4
J gene: TRBJ1-2
D gene: TRBD1
CDR3 protein: CASSLASRTGVGYTF
CDR3 DNA: TGTGCCAGCAGCTTGGCCTCCCGGACAGGGGTTGGCTACACCTTC

clone size: -
V gene: TRBV11-2
J gene: TRBJ2-2
D gene: TRBD1
CDR3 protein: CASRIPGTGNTGELFF
CDR3 DNA: TGTGCCAGCAGGATACCAGGGACAGGGAACACCGGGGAGCTGTTTTTT

clone size: -
V gene: TRBV11-3
J gene: TRBJ1-2
D gene: TRBD1
CDR3 protein: CASSGGQRVYGYTF
CDR3 DNA: TGTGCCAGCAGCGGGGGACAGAGAGTCTATGGCTACACCTTC

clone size: -
V gene: TRBV6-2/TRBV6-3
J gene: TRBJ2-3
D gene: TRBD2
CDR3 protein: CASSPASGADTQYF
CDR3 DNA: TGTGCCAGCAGTCCAGCTAGCGGGGCAGATACGCAGTATTTT

clone size: -
V gene: TRBV19
J gene: TRBJ1-1
D gene: -
CDR3 protein: CAAQYGAGNTEAFF
CDR3 DNA: TGTGCCGCACAATATGGGGCCGGAAACACTGAAGCTTTCTTT

clone size: -
V gene: TRBV7-2
J gene: TRBJ2-3
D gene: TRBD2
CDR3 protein: CASSLLADTDTQYF
CDR3 DNA: TGTGCCAGCAGCCTTCTAGCGGACACAGATACGCAGTATTTT

clone size: -
V gene: TRBV11-2
J gene: TRBJ2-1
D gene: TRBD1
CDR3 protein: CASSLVTGKDEQFF
CDR3 DNA: TGTGCCAGCAGCTTAGTGACAGGGAAGGATGAGCAGTTCTTC

clone size: -
V gene: TRBV19
J gene: TRBJ1-5
D gene: -
CDR3 protein: CASSGDTYNQPQHF
CDR3 DNA: TGTGCCAGTAGTGGGGACACCTACAATCAGCCCCAGCATTTT

clone size: -
V gene: TRBV3-1/TRBV3-2
J gene: TRBJ1-5
D gene: -
CDR3 protein: CASSQGTGNQPQHF
CDR3 DNA: TGTGCCAGCAGCCAAGGGACAGGCAATCAGCCCCAGCATTTT

clone size: -
V gene: TRBV9
J gene: TRBJ2-1
D gene: -
CDR3 protein: CASSTSGGSYNEQFF
CDR3 DNA: TGTGCCAGCAGCACCTCCGGGGGATCCTACAATGAGCAGTTCTTC

clone size: -
V gene: TRBV12-3/TRBV12-4
J gene: TRBJ2-5
D gene: -
CDR3 protein: CASSLGRETQYF
CDR3 DNA: TGTGCCAGCAGTTTGGGCAGAGAGACCCAGTACTTC

clone size: once
V gene: TRBV19
J gene: TRBJ2-2
D gene: TRBD1
CDR3 protein: CASSISGTGGLGGELFF
CDR3 DNA: TGTGCCAGTAGTATATCCGGGACAGGGGGCCTGGGCGGGGAGCTGTTTTTT

clone size: -
V gene: TRBV19
J gene: TRBJ1-3
D gene: TRBD1
CDR3 protein: CASSTPKGDRPLSGNTIYF
CDR3 DNA: TGTGCCAGTAGTACCCCTAAGGGGGACAGGCCTCTCTCTGGAAACACCATATATTTT